The clone carrying this T cell receptor beta chain was counted ten times or more. This sample was taken from a study of blood T cell repertoires in COVID-19. Only in-frame clones appear in the TCRdb table, and some are missing; sequencing was by immunoSEQ multiplex PCR. Of 240,000 or so clones in the sample, about 83% were seen once. The CDR3 has 13 amino acids. Germline CDR1 KGHSH, CDR2 LQKENI. The germline V and J ends were trimmed by 4 bases and 1 base, with 7 bases remaining between them. The chain employs TRBV18 and TRBJ1-1; D is possibly TRBD1 (6 bases). Input material: peripheral blood. The TCR was taken from a man aged 25 to 40 who had recovered from COVID-19. CDR3 residues: CASSLTGNTEAFF. The CDR3 coding sequence is TGTGCCAGCTCACTGACAGGGAACACTGAAGCTTTCTTT.